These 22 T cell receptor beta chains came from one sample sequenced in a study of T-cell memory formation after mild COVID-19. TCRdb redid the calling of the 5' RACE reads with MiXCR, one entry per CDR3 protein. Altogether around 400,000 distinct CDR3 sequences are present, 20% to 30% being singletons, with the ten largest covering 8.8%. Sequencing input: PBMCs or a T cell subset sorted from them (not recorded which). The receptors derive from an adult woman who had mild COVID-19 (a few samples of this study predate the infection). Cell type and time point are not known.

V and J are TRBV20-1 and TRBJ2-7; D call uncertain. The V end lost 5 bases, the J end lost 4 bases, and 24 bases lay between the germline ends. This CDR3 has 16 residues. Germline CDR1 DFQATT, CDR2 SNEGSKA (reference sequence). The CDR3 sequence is CSAPPPGRSASYEQYF. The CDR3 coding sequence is TGCAGTGCTCCTCCTCCGGGCCGCAGCGCCTCGTACGAGCAGTACTTC.

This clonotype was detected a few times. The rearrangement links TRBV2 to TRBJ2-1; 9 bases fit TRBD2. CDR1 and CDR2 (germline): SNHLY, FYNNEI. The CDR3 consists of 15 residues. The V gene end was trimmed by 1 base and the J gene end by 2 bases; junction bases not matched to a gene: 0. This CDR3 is CASSEERGAYNEQFF. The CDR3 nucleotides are TGTGCCAGCAGTGAAGAGCGGGGGGCCTACAATGAGCAGTTCTTC.

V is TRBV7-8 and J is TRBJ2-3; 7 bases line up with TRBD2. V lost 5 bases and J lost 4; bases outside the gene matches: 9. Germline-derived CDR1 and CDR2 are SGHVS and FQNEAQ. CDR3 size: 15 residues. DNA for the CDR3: TGTGCCAGCAGCCCCGGGGGGTTATGGGCAGATACGCAGTATTTT. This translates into CASSPGGLWADTQYF.

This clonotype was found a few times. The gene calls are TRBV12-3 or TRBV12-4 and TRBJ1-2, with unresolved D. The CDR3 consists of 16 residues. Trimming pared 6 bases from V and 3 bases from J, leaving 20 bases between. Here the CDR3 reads CASSLTRLRQDYGYTF. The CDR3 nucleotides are TGTGCCAGCAGCCTAACCCGACTGCGCCAGGACTATGGCTACACCTTC.

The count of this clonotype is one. The CDR3 here is CASSEWSSGGKETQYF. In nucleotides, the CDR3 is TGTGCCAGCAGTGAATGGTCTAGCGGGGGGAAAGAGACCCAGTACTTC. The chain uses TRBV6-1 and TRBJ2-5, with TRBD2 matching over 11 bases. This CDR3 is 16 amino acids long. Germline loops: CDR1 MNHNS, CDR2 SASEGT. V lost 2 bases, J lost 3 bases, and 5 bases stayed unmatched.

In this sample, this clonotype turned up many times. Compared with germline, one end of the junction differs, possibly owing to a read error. The CDR3 here is CASSPRTGNTEAFF. The CDR3 nucleotides are TGTGCCAGCAGCCCACGGACAGGGAACACTGAAGCTTTCTTT. This chain connects TRBV5-1 to TRBJ1-1, with 7 bases identical to TRBD1. Looked up from germline, CDR1 is SGHRS and CDR2 is YFSETQ. The CDR3 is 14 amino acids. Variable domain in full (rest from reference TRBV5-1 and TRBJ1-1): KAGVTQTPRYLIKTRGQQVTLSCSPISGHRSVSWYQQTPGQGLQFLFEYFSETQRNKGNFPGRFSGRQFSNSRSEMNVSTLELGDSALYLCASSPRTGNTEAFFGQGTRLTVV.

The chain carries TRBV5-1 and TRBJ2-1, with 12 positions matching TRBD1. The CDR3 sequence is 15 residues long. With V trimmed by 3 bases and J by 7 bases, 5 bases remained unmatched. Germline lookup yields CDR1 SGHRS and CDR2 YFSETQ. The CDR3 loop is CASSSGTGGKNEQFF. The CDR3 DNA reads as TGCGCCAGCAGCTCCGGGACAGGGGGCAAGAATGAGCAGTTCTTC. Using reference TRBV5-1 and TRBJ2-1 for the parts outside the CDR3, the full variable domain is KAGVTQTPRYLIKTRGQQVTLSCSPISGHRSVSWYQQTPGQGLQFLFEYFSETQRNKGNFPGRFSGRQFSNSRSEMNVSTLELGDSALYLCASSSGTGGKNEQFFGPGTRLTVL.

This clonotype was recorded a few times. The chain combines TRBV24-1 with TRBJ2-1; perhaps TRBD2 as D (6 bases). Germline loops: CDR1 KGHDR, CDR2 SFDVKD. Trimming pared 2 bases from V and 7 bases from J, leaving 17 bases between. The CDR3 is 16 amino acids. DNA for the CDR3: TGTGCCACCAGTGATTCGGGGGTTCCAGCAATTAATGAGCAGTTCTTC. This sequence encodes CATSDSGVPAINEQFF.

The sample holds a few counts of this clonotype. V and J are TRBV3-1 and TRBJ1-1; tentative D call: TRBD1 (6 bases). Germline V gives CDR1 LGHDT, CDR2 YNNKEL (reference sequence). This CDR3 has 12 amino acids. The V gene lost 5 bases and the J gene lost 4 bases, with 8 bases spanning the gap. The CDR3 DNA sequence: TGTGCCAGCAGCAGGGGGGCCACTGAAGCTTTCTTT. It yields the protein CASSRGATEAFF.

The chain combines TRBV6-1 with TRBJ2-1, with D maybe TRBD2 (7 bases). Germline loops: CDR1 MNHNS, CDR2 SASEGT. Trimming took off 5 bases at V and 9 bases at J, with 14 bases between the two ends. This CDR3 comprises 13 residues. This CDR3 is CASSRSGGREQFF. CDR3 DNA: TGTGCCAGCAGTAGGTCCGGGGGGCGTGAGCAGTTCTTC.

CDR3 DNA: TGCGCCAGCAGCTCCAAGAGAGGGACAGGTGCTGCAGCTTTCTTT. Amino acid sequence: CASSSKRGTGAAAFF. The rearrangement joins TRBV5-1 to TRBJ1-1; 8 nucleotides line up with TRBD1. The germline V gene encodes CDR1 SGHRS and CDR2 YFSETQ. V lost 3 bases to trimming and J lost 10 bases; unmatched junction nucleotides: 14. This CDR3 comprises 15 residues.

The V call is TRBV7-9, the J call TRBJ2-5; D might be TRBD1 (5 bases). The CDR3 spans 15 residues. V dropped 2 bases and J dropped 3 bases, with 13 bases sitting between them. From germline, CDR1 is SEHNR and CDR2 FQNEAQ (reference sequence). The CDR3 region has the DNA TGTGCCAGCAGCTTAAGACTGGGGCGTGAAGAGACCCAGTACTTC. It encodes CASSLRLGREETQYF.

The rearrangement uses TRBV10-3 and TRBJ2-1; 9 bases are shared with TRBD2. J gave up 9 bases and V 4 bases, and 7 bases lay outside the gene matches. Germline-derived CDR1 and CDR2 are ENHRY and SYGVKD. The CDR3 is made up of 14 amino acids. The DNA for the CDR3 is TGTGCCATCAGTGCCCTAGCGGGGACCAGTGAGCAGTTCTTC. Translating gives CAISALAGTSEQFF.

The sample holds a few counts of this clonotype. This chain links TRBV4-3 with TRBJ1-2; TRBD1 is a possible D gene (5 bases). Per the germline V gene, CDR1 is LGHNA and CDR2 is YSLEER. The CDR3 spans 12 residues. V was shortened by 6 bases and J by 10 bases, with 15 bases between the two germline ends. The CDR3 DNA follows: TGCGCCAGCAGTCAGCGGGAACAGGACTACACCTTC. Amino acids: CASSQREQDYTF.

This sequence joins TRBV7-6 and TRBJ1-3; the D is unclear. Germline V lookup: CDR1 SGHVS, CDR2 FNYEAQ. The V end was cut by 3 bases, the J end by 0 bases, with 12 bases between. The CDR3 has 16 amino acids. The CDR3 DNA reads TGTGCCAGCAGCTTGTCGGCGGTATCCTCTGGAAACACCATATATTTT. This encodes CASSLSAVSSGNTIYF.

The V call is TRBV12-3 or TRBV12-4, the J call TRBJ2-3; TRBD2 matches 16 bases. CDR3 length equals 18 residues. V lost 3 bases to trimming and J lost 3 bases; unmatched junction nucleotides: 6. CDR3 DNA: TGTGCCAGCAGTTTCGCGGGACTAGCGGGGGGGCCAACAGATACGCAGTATTTT. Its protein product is CASSFAGLAGGPTDTQYF.

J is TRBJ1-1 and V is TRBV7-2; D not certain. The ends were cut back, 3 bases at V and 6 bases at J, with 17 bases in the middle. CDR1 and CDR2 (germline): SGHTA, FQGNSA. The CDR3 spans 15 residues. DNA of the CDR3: TGTGCCAGCAGCTTGGGTAGGCTGGGGAAGGCTGAAGCTTTCTTT. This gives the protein CASSLGRLGKAEAFF.

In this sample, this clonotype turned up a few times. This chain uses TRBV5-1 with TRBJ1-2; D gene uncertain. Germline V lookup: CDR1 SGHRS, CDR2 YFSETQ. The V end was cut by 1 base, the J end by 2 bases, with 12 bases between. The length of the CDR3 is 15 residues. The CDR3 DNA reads TGCGCCAGCAGCTTGTCTCCCGCAGAAAACTATGGCTACACCTTC. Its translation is CASSLSPAENYGYTF.

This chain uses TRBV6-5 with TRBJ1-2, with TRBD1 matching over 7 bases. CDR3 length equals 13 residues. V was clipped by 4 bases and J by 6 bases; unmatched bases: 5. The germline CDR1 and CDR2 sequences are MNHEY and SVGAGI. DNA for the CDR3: TGTGCCAGCAGTTCGACAGGGCTCGATGGCTACACCTTC. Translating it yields CASSSTGLDGYTF.

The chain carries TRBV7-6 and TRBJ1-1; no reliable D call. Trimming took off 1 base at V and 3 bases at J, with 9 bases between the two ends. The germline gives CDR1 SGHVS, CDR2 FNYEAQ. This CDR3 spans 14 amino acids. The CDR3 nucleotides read TGTGCCAGCAGCTTAGACAGAACATACACTGAAGCTTTCTTT. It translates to CASSLDRTYTEAFF. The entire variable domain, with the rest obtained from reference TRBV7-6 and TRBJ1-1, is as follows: GAGVSQSPRYKVTKRGQDVALRCDPISGHVSLYWYRQALGQGPEFLTYFNYEAQQDKSGLPNDRFSAERPEGSISTLTIQRTEQRDSAMYRCASSLDRTYTEAFFGQGTRLTVV.

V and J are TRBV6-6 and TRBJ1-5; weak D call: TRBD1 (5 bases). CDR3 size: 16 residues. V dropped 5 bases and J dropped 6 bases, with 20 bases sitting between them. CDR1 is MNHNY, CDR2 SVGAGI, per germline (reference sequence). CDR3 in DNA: TGTGCCAGCAGTGACCCTCGGGACCCCGTCTTTCAGCCCCAGCATTTT. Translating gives CASSDPRDPVFQPQHF.

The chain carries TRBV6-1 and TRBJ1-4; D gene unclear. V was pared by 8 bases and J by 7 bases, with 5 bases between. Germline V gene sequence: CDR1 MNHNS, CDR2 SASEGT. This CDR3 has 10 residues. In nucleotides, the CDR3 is TGTGCCAGCTTCAGTGAAAAACTGTTTTTT. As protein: CASFSEKLFF.